A few counts support the clone carrying this T cell receptor beta chain. What it binds is not known. Full-length variable regions came from constant-region reverse primers plus semi-nested Nested Universal Primer A PCR. Each CDR3 protein gets one entry after TCRdb re-called the 5' RACE reads with MiXCR. The sample consists of under 45,000 distinct CDR3 sequences, over 25% of them appearing once. CD4+CD45RO+CD25- cells were isolated as memory CD4+ T cells. Study-wide results and caveats: Tumor Tregs overlapped most with tumor, then blood, naive CD4+ cells.

This CDR3 contains 15 residues. CDR1 and CDR2 (germline): MNHEY, SVGAGI. The trim removed 4 bases at V and 3 bases at J, leaving 8 bases unmatched. Sample: tumor-infiltrating memory CD4+ T cells sorted from the breast tumor. The sample's subset: memory CD4+ T cells, CD4+CD45RO+CD25-. The TCR originated in a female donor with breast cancer. The chain joins TRBV6-5 to TRBJ2-7; 8 bases align to TRBD2. The DNA of the CDR3 is TGTGCCAGCAGTTGGAGCGGGAGTAGGGGCTACGAGCAGTACTTC. Amino acid sequence: CASSWSGSRGYEQYF.